Detailed here is one T cell receptor (beta chain). The CDR3 contains 13 residues. The V end lost 7 bases, the J end lost 7 bases, and 14 bases lay between the germline ends. Germline V gene data show CDR1 as ENHRY and CDR2 as SYGVKD. Libraries were prepared by immunoSEQ multiplex PCR; TCRdb keeps only in-frame clonotypes and omits some of them. The sample gives around 300,000 clones, around four fifths of which show up once; around 3% is in the top ten. The sample comes from a study of blood T cell repertoires in COVID-19. The chain carries TRBV10-3 and TRBJ1-5; D perhaps matches TRBD1 (6 bases). The sequenced sample consisted of peripheral blood. The origin of this receptor is a man aged 30-40 years with active or convalescent COVID-19. The CDR3 region is CAITGQPGQPQHF. The CDR3 DNA reads TGTGCCATCACCGGACAGCCGGGGCAGCCCCAGCATTTT.